This TCR beta chain was obtained from a study of glioma-infiltrating T cells. Study details: Glioblastomas were WHO grade IV, sampled at first diagnosis; low-grade were grade II. Glioma patients had dexamethasone for six or fewer days before surgery. About one million peripheral T cells were targeted at 4.5- to 10-fold coverage.

With V trimmed by 3 bases and J by 1 base, 4 bases remained unmatched. The CDR3 is made up of 15 amino acids. Per the germline V gene, CDR1 is MNHEY and CDR2 is SMNVEV (reference sequence). TCR alpha and beta CDR3 regions were amplified from RNA using iRepertoire nested multiplex PCR. Via MiXCR, TCRdb re-called the multiplex PCR reads, giving one row per CDR3 protein. The table has about 410,000 distinct CDR3 sequences, roughly 41% seen once. This clonotype was observed a single time. What it binds is not known. A much larger clone differs from this one at a single base, so this may be a read error. Broader study findings: Signature shared blood CDR3 motifs were enriched in low-divergence and depleted in high-divergence patients.

This TCR came from a human donor with low-grade glioma or glioblastoma, undergoing nonglioma brain surgery, or in good health (not recorded which). The sequenced material came from glioma tissue, nonneoplastic brain tissue, or PBMCs (not recorded which). The chain couples TRBV27 to TRBJ1-1; the match to TRBD1 covers 8 bases. The CDR3 DNA sequence: TGTGCCAGCAGTTTCCGGCAGGGGGCGAACACTGAAGCTTTCTTT. As protein: CASSFRQGANTEAFF.